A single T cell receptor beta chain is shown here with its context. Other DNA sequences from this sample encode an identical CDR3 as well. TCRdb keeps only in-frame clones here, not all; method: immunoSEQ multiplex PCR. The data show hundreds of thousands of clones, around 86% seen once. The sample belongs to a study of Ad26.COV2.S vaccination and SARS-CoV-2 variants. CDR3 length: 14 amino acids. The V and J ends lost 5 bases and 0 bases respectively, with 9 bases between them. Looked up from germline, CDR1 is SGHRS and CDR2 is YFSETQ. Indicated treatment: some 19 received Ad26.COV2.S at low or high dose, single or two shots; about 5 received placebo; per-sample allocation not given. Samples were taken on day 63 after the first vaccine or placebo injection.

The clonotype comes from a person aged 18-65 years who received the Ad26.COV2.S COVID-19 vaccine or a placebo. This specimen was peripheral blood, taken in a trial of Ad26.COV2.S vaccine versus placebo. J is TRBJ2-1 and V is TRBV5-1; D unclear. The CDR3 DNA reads TGCGCCAGCAGTCCGGGTTCCTCCTACAATGAGCAGTTCTTC. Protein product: CASSPGSSYNEQFF.